This T cell receptor (beta chain) was retrieved from a study of cytomegalovirus exposure and HLA in healthy donors. General study points: The majority of TCR sequences were rare, yet some public TCRs appeared in many donors. V- and J-gene trimming in TCR beta was tied to a missense DCLRE1C variant by an analysis performed later. Previously analyzed data showed that most TCR beta V segments were productive at a frequency of about 90% or about 30%.

It was with 60 Vbeta and 13 Jbeta primers that the PCR ran. Measured with immunoSEQ multiplex PCR; TCRdb has only the in-frame clones, and not every one. The sample includes about 220,000 clones, over 80% of them seen just once. Concerning this clone itself: Antigen specificity is unknown.

The CDR3 consists of 16 residues. V lost 5 bases, J lost 5 bases, and 18 bases lay in between. Looked up from germline, CDR1 is MNHNY and CDR2 is SVGAGI (reference sequence). The chain recombines TRBV6-6 with TRBJ2-2; D call uncertain. The sample comprised PBMCs. The receptor was isolated from a boy aged 2 to 10 in good health and CMV-seronegative. This chain's CDR3 is CASSTYSQLETGELFF. DNA for the CDR3: TGTGCCAGCAGTACCTACTCACAGCTTGAGACCGGGGAGCTGTTTTTT.